This T cell receptor (beta chain) was retrieved from a study of shared clonotypes between healthy human individuals. CD45RO-negative CD8 cells positively selected for CCR7 made up the naive population, which excluded terminally differentiated effector memory CD45RA+ cells. On this clone: Its target is not known.

General study points: On the whole, naive subsets had larger estimated richness than memory subsets had.

As handled by the study authors: ImmunoSEQ sequences covered only the junction and lacked quality scores; filtering therefore differed. TCRdb's copy holds only in-frame clones and misses some; the assay was immunoSEQ multiplex PCR. V and J calls and clone size are copied from that table; D and trimming were computed from the DNA. The sample records hundreds of thousands of clones, around 96% being singletons. Material: naive CD8+ T cells sorted from blood. The TCR was taken from a woman in her twenties or thirties in good health.

CDR3 sequence: CASSPRGANVLTF. The CDR3 nucleotides read TGTGCCAGCAGTCCCCGTGGGGCCAACGTCCTGACTTTC. The chain carries TRBV28 and TRBJ2-6; unclear D gene. V lost 5 bases to trimming and J lost 3 bases, with 5 bases between them. Germline lookup yields CDR1 MDHEN and CDR2 SYDVKM. This CDR3 spans 13 amino acids.